What follows are 13 T cell receptor beta chains derived from one specimen sequenced in a study of T cell responses to AZD1222 COVID-19 vaccine. Sequencing was performed with immunoSEQ multiplex PCR; in TCRdb, only in-frame clones are kept and a portion is missing. This sample has 75,000 to 90,000 clones; 70% to 80% occur once, and the top ten carry around 21%. Sequenced material: peripheral blood, taken on day 0 of AZD1222 vaccination. These receptors came from an adult in good health.

This clone was picked up a small number of times. The chain joins TRBV12-3 or TRBV12-4 to TRBJ1-2; 7 bases line up with TRBD1. This CDR3 is built from 13 residues. The junction had 6 bases not matched to a gene; V was cut back by 5 bases and J by 6 bases. The CDR3 DNA reads TGTGCCAGCAGTATGGGGACAGACCATGGCTACACCTTC. This sequence encodes CASSMGTDHGYTF.

The rearrangement uses TRBV29-1 and TRBJ2-1; 10 bases fit TRBD1. There are 13 residues in the CDR3. V shed 6 bases and J 7 bases; nucleotides not matched to a gene: 6. Germline CDR1 reads SQVTM; CDR2 reads ANQGSEA. CDR3 nucleotide sequence: TGCAGCGTAGATGTGGACAGGGGGAATGAGCAGTTCTTC. It is translated as CSVDVDRGNEQFF.

The rearrangement links TRBV11-2 to TRBJ2-3, with 7 bases fitting TRBD1. CDR1 is SGHAT, CDR2 FQNNGV, per germline. CDR3 length equals 13 residues. V lost 5 bases and J lost 3; bases outside the gene matches: 2. CDR3 nucleotides: TGTGCCAGCAGCGGGGACAGAACAGATACGCAGTATTTT. Its translation: CASSGDRTDTQYF.

CDR3 sequence (DNA): TGTGCCAGCTCCCCCGCCATGGGGGAGACCCAGTACTTC. Protein: CASSPAMGETQYF. The V gene is TRBV18, the J gene TRBJ2-5; D uncertain. The CDR3 consists of 13 residues. Trimming pared 6 bases from V and 5 bases from J, leaving 13 bases between. Germline values: CDR1 KGHSH, CDR2 LQKENI.

This rearrangement joins TRBV13 to TRBJ2-7; 10 bases are shared with TRBD2. The junction had 12 bases not matched to a gene; V was cut back by 4 bases and J by 6 bases. This CDR3 has 16 residues. The V gene's germline CDR1 is PRHDT and CDR2 FYEKMQ (reference sequence). The CDR3 sequence: CASSWSRAGGLSEQYF. The DNA of the CDR3 is TGTGCCAGCAGCTGGTCCCGAGCGGGAGGGCTAAGCGAGCAGTACTTC.

The chain joins TRBV6-2 or TRBV6-3 to TRBJ1-1; 8 bases line up with TRBD1. This CDR3 spans 12 amino acids. J gave up 10 bases and V 6 bases, and 7 bases lay outside the gene matches. Germline CDR1 reads MNHEY; CDR2 reads SVGEGT. The CDR3 DNA follows: TGTGCCAGCAGCCTCCAGGGGGCGCGAGCTTTCTTT. Translation gives CASSLQGARAFF.

The V and J genes are TRBV28 and TRBJ2-1; 12 bases are shared with TRBD2. Per germline, CDR1 MDHEN and CDR2 SYDVKM. J lost 5 bases, V lost 5 bases, and 4 bases had no gene match. The CDR3 is 15 amino acids. The CDR3 DNA reads TGTGCCAGCAGTACTAGCGGGAGGAGAAACAATGAGCAGTTCTTC. Its translation: CASSTSGRRNNEQFF.

This clone was found once. V gene TRBV5-5 combines with J gene TRBJ1-3; D is uncertain. CDR3 length equals 14 residues. Trimming left V 3 bases short and J 2 bases short, with 9 bases between. Germline CDR1 reads SGHKS; CDR2 reads YYEKEE (reference sequence). The CDR3 bases are TGTGCCAGCAGCTCCCGGGGAACTGGAAACACCATATATTTT. Translation gives CASSSRGTGNTIYF. The full variable domain, with the rest looked up from reference TRBV5-5 and TRBJ1-3, is DAGVTQSPTHLIKTRGQQVTLRCSPISGHKSVSWYQQVLGQGPQFIFQYYEKEERGRGNFPDRFSARQFPNYSSELNVNALLLGDSALYLCASSSRGTGNTIYFGEGSWLTVV.

The chain has TRBV19 and TRBJ1-1, with TRBD1 identical over 7 bases. Germline CDR1 LNHDA, CDR2 SQIVND (reference sequence). With V trimmed by 3 bases and J by 5 bases, 9 bases remained unmatched. The CDR3 is 15 residues long. The CDR3: CASSIRAQGRTEAFF. CDR3 nucleotide sequence: TGTGCCAGTAGTATTCGGGCACAGGGGAGGACTGAAGCTTTCTTT.

The rearrangement joins TRBV6-5 to TRBJ1-2; no definite D call. Germline V CDR1 and CDR2: MNHEY, SVGAGI. V was trimmed by 5 bases and J by 4 bases, leaving 8 bases between them. The CDR3 is 12 residues long. CDR3 in DNA: TGTGCCAGCAGTCGGGGAGGCTATGGCTACACCTTC. Protein product: CASSRGGYGYTF.

The rearrangement uses TRBV28 and TRBJ2-7, with 9 bases aligning to TRBD1. Per the germline V gene, CDR1 is MDHEN and CDR2 is SYDVKM. After removal of 6 bases from V and 1 base from J, the junction contained 10 bases not matched to a gene. This CDR3 contains 16 residues. The CDR3 spells CASSPRAGTGSYEQYF. The DNA of the CDR3 is TGTGCCAGCAGCCCCCGAGCCGGGACAGGGTCCTACGAGCAGTACTTC.

The CDR3, as DNA: TGTGCCAGCTCACCTTGGAACAGGGGGTACGAGCAGTACTTC. This sequence encodes CASSPWNRGYEQYF. The chain is built from TRBV18 and TRBJ2-7, with TRBD1 identical over 8 bases. J gave up 4 bases and V 3 bases, and 5 bases lay outside the gene matches. CDR1 KGHSH and CDR2 LQKENI come from the germline V gene. The CDR3 extends over 14 amino acids.

The genes are TRBV20-1 and TRBJ2-5, with D perhaps given as TRBD1 or TRBD2 (7 bases each). The CDR3 is 13 residues long. In germline, CDR1 is DFQATT, CDR2 SNEGSKA (reference sequence). Trimming took 3 bases from V and 7 from J, leaving 15 bases between them. CDR3 region: CSASRQGGGTQYF. DNA for the CDR3: TGCAGTGCTAGTCGACAGGGAGGGGGGACCCAGTACTTC.